A selection of T cell receptor beta chains follows, all from one sample in a study of cytomegalovirus exposure and HLA in healthy donors. Sequencing used immunoSEQ multiplex PCR; TCRdb keeps in-frame clones, though not all of them. The repertoire consists of roughly 120,000 clones, with 76% occurring once and the leading ten covering less than 2%. The sample comprised PBMCs. The receptors were sampled from a man between 45 and 60 years old in good health and CMV-seronegative. Both conserved end residues are trimmed from each CDR3. The order of the fields is V gene, CDR3 length, CDR3 protein.

>TRBV5-4|11
ASSAGGNQPQH
>TRBV5-1|15
ASSSDGTSASYNEQF
>TRBV19|13
ASSPPGGGNTEAF
>TRBV4-2|13
ASSPDIGGLEKLF
>TRBV28|13
ASSLLGVRGQPQH
>TRBV4-2|13
ASSPGTSFQETQY
>TRBV11-2|13
ASSRTGLAGNTIY
>TRBV10-1|12
ASSESGTGGTQY
>TRBV7-2|13
ASSTRQTLSYEQY
>TRBV5-1|17
ASSLVWVGAGDSSYEQY
>TRBV6-5|14
ASSYSRSGGYNEQY
>TRBV14|13
ASSQDLPGYNEQF
>TRBV5-1|13
ASSPSFANTGELF
>TRBV6-1|11
ASIPDRRAEAF
>TRBV7-8|14
ASSLPSRTVNTEAF
>TRBV5-5|12
ASSLRGIFYEQY
>TRBV6-5|14
ASSYSTGGLADTQY
>TRBV19|13
ASSGTANRNQPQH
>TRBV19|15
ASSKLLGQGDSTEAF
>TRBV6-6|10
ACQGQSYEQY
>TRBV5-6|15
ASSLEGQEFSGNTIY
>TRBV9|13
ASSVGLADQETQY